The 16 T cell receptor beta chains given below trace back to one sample, sequenced in a study of response to subunit inactivated influenza vaccine. MiXCR, run by TCRdb on the RT-PCR reads, gives a single entry per CDR3 protein. The sample holds about 500,000 distinct CDR3 sequences, less than 7.5% seen once. The sequencing here drew on PBMCs from blood, taken less than 25 months after vaccination. Source of these receptors: a man aged 50-75 years who received an inactivated influenza vaccine.

The chain couples TRBV15 to TRBJ1-6, with a tentative D call TRBD1 (5 bases). Trimming took 0 bases from V and 8 from J, leaving 11 bases between them. CDR1 is LNHNV and CDR2 is YYDKDF in the germline V gene (reference sequence). This CDR3 region has 15 residues. The CDR3 region has the DNA TGTGCCACCAGCAGAGATCAGGCAGGGCATTCACCCCTCCACTTT. Translated, it gives CATSRDQAGHSPLHF.

This sequence joins TRBV20-1 and TRBJ2-7; D unresolved. The CDR3 runs 12 residues. Trimming left V 5 bases short and J 3 bases short, with 11 bases between. The germline gives CDR1 DFQATT, CDR2 SNEGSKA (reference sequence). The CDR3 region has the DNA TGCAGTGCTTTCACTCTTATCTACGAGCAGTACTTC. This codes for CSAFTLIYEQYF.

The V and J genes are TRBV4-1 and TRBJ2-7, with 10 positions matching TRBD2. The CDR3 covers 19 residues. J lost 9 bases, V lost 5 bases, and 25 bases had no gene match. Per germline, CDR1 MGHRA and CDR2 YSYEKL. CDR3 sequence reads: CASSSFASSGGNLPGAQYF. Here the CDR3 DNA reads TGCGCCAGCAGCTCCTTCGCGAGTAGCGGGGGGAACCTCCCAGGAGCGCAGTACTTC.

As DNA, the CDR3 is TGCAGTGCTAGGGCCGGACAGGGGCCTCCTGGCTATGGCTACACCTTC. As protein: CSARAGQGPPGYGYTF. The chain recombines TRBV20-1 with TRBJ1-2; the match to TRBD1 covers 9 bases. V was clipped by 3 bases and J by 4 bases; unmatched bases: 12. This CDR3 has 16 amino acids. Germline assignment: CDR1 DFQATT and CDR2 SNEGSKA (reference sequence).

This clonotype was counted at least ten times. V is TRBV18 and J is TRBJ2-2; D remains unclear. Trimming left V 1 base short and J 5 bases short, with 11 bases between. The CDR3 length is 15 residues. Germline assignment: CDR1 KGHSH and CDR2 LQKENI. The CDR3 nucleotides read TGTGCCAGCTCACCACGATCGGAAACTACCGGGGAGCTGTTTTTT. This sequence encodes CASSPRSETTGELFF. Full variable domain (remainder filled in from reference TRBV18 and TRBJ2-2): NAGVMQNPRHLVRRRGQEARLRCSPMKGHSHVYWYRQLPEEGLKFMVYLQKENIIDESGMPKERFSAEFPKEGPSILRIQQVVRGDSAAYFCASSPRSETTGELFFGEGSRLTVL.

This clonotype has more than one count but fewer than ten. This chain links TRBV7-2 with TRBJ2-7; 8 positions agree with TRBD2. Trimming at V came to 5 bases and at J to 5 bases, leaving 8 bases not matched to a gene. The CDR3 covers 14 residues. The germline V gene has CDR1 SGHTA and CDR2 FQGNSA. CDR3 amino acids: CASSPPGTRHEQYF. Here the CDR3 DNA reads TGTGCCAGCAGCCCCCCCGGGACTAGACACGAGCAGTACTTC.

The genes are TRBV10-3 and TRBJ2-5; 9 bases fit TRBD2. CDR3 length equals 18 residues. The junction had 15 bases not matched to a gene; V was cut back by 2 bases and J by 5 bases. Looked up from germline, CDR1 is ENHRY and CDR2 is SYGVKD. CDR3 in amino acids: CAISEGLAPGLGGETQYF. The CDR3 coding sequence is TGTGCCATCAGTGAGGGACTAGCGCCGGGTCTCGGAGGGGAGACCCAGTACTTC.

J is TRBJ2-3 and V is TRBV20-1, with 8 bases identical to TRBD2. Germline CDR1 and CDR2: DFQATT and SNEGSKA (reference sequence). Losses at the gene ends were 2 bases for V and 2 bases for J; bases not matched to a gene: 3. There are 14 residues in the CDR3. The CDR3 here is CSARLAGLTDTQYF. In DNA form, the CDR3 reads TGCAGTGCTAGACTAGCGGGCCTCACAGATACGCAGTATTTT.

As for this clonotype: The conserved phenylalanine or tryptophan normally closing the CDR3 is absent here, so this likely arose from a read error. This chain uses TRBV29-1 with TRBJ2-5; D may be TRBD1 or TRBD2 (5 bases each). Germline V gene data show CDR1 as SQVTM and CDR2 as ANQGSEA. CDR3 length equals 12 residues. The CDR3 reads CSVGGWQETQYY. The CDR3 nucleotides read TGCAGTGTTGGGGGTTGGCAAGAGACCCAGTACTAC.

The V call is TRBV10-2, the J call TRBJ2-1, with D perhaps TRBD2 (5 bases). The germline gives CDR1 WSHSY, CDR2 SAAADI. V was cut by 8 bases and J by 2 bases, with 16 bases left in between. The CDR3 has 15 residues. The CDR3 DNA sequence: TGCGCCAGCTGCCCCCGCGGGCGACCCTACAATGAGCAGTTCTTC. This encodes CASCPRGRPYNEQFF.

This clonotype was observed at least ten times. The chain has TRBV12-3 or TRBV12-4 and TRBJ2-6, with 7 positions matching TRBD1. J lost 0 bases, V lost 7 bases, and 12 bases had no gene match. The CDR3 runs 18 residues. Here the CDR3 reads CASTGDSSLNSGANVLTF. CDR3 nucleotides: TGTGCCAGCACCGGGGACAGCTCGTTAAACTCTGGGGCCAACGTCCTGACTTTC.

This clonotype appeared many times. Here the CDR3 reads CASSYASGATYGYTF. CDR3 in DNA: TGTGCCAGCAGTTACGCTTCAGGGGCGACCTATGGCTACACCTTC. This chain uses TRBV6-5 with TRBJ1-2, with D perhaps TRBD1 (6 bases). V dropped 2 bases and J dropped 4 bases, with 14 bases sitting between them. Looked up from germline, CDR1 is MNHEY and CDR2 is SVGAGI. The CDR3 covers 15 residues.

This clonotype was detected ten times or more. The V call is TRBV10-3, the J call TRBJ2-7; 8 bases are a match to TRBD2. The length of the CDR3 is 16 residues. Trimming cost V 10 bases and J 1 base; bases outside gene matches: 15. Germline V gene data show CDR1 as ENHRY and CDR2 as SYGVKD. CDR3 in amino acids: CATQDLGRAASYEQYF. CDR3 DNA: TGTGCCACGCAAGACCTCGGGAGGGCTGCGTCCTACGAGCAGTACTTC.

The gene calls are TRBV7-9 and TRBJ2-3; D gene ambiguous. From germline, CDR1 is SEHNR and CDR2 FQNEAQ (reference sequence). V was shortened by 0 bases and J by 4 bases, with 8 bases between the two germline ends. The CDR3 has 14 amino acids. The CDR3 region is CASSLARLADTQYF. DNA of the CDR3: TGTGCCAGCAGCTTAGCGCGCTTGGCAGATACGCAGTATTTT.

This clonotype was seen repeatedly, ten times or more. The rearrangement links TRBV7-9 to TRBJ1-2; maybe TRBD1 (6 bases). Looked up from germline, CDR1 is SEHNR and CDR2 is FQNEAQ (reference sequence). The CDR3 has 15 amino acids. V was cut by 2 bases and J by 6 bases, with 16 bases left in between. CDR3 region: CASSLLGPSGDGYTF. The DNA of the CDR3 is TGTGCCAGCAGCTTATTAGGGCCCTCAGGGGATGGCTACACCTTC.

This clonotype showed up many times. J is TRBJ1-2 and V is TRBV4-3; 7 bases match TRBD1. The CDR3 is 15 residues long. Germline CDR1 is LGHNA and CDR2 is YSLEER. V lost 1 base, J lost 8 bases, and 10 bases stayed unmatched. The CDR3 DNA follows: TGCGCCAGCAGCCAAGTTGGCTGGGGACAGACCGGCTACACCTTC. Translation: CASSQVGWGQTGYTF.